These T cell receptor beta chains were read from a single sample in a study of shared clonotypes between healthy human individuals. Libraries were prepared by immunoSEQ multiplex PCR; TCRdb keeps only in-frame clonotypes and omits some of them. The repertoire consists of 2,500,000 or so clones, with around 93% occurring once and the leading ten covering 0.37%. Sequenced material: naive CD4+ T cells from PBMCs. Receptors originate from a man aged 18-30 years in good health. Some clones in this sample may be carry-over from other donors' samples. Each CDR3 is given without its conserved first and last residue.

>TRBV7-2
ASSPPLAGVYNEQF
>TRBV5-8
ASSWDSNQPQH
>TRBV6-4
ASSVRYRTDTQY
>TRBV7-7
ASSLAEGGLSTDTQY
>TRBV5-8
ASSLGGALTNEKLF
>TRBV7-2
ASSLGLAGGADTQY
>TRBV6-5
ASSSTSGPLVDTQY
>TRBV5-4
ASSTPGSNTEAF
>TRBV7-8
ASSPRVSIQY
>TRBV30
AWTLGGNQPQH
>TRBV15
ATSRDTSVPTQY
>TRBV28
ASSPRDFNHNEQF
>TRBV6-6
ASSHRDRVQETQY
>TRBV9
ASSSTGFPNEQY
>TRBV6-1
ASMGLAGPYEQY
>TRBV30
AWSEYPGVSQH
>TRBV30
AWSASRSFPYEKLF
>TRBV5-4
ASSPTQGKGNTEAF
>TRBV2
ASSEWAGGEQF
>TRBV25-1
ASSEFGNQPQH
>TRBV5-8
ASSLQGFGTEAF
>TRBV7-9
ASSPLGSGWGTDTQY
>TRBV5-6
ASSIGTPNYGYT
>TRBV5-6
ASSLKRTASTDTQY
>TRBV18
ASSPAAGADEQY
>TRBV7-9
ASSLGAGASRQPQH